The 26 T cell receptor beta chains presented below share a single source sample, sequenced in a study of blood T cell repertoires in COVID-19. Repertoires were generated with immunoSEQ multiplex PCR, while TCRdb's copy carries only in-frame clones and drops some. Here the sample spans approximately 440,000 clones, about nine tenths being singletons. Sequenced: PBMCs or T cells enriched from blood (not recorded which). The receptors here all came from a woman under 30 who had recovered from COVID-19.

V is TRBV7-8 and J is TRBJ1-3, with 7 bases lining up with TRBD1. CDR1 and CDR2 (germline): SGHVS, FQNEAQ. The length of the CDR3 is 15 residues. Unmatched junction bases numbered 5, after V lost 4 bases and J lost 2 bases. Here the CDR3 reads CASSSQGGPGNTIYF. The CDR3, as DNA: TGTGCCAGCAGCTCCCAAGGGGGCCCTGGAAACACCATATATTTT. The variable domain in full, completed from reference TRBV7-8 and TRBJ1-3, reads GAGVSQSPRYKVAKRGQDVALRCDPISGHVSLFWYQQALGQGPEFLTYFQNEAQLDKSGLPSDRFFAERPEGSVSTLKIQRTQQEDSAVYLCASSSQGGPGNTIYFGEGSWLTVV.

V and J are TRBV27 and TRBJ2-1, with TRBD2 as a possible D gene (7 bases). The CDR3 sequence is 15 residues long. CDR1 and CDR2 (germline): MNHEY, SMNVEV (reference sequence). Trimming removed 3 bases from V and 6 bases from J, with 15 bases in between. CDR3 bases: TGTGCCAGCAGTTTGAGGGGGGGGGCTGTCAATGAGCAGTTCTTC. Its protein is CASSLRGGAVNEQFF.

The V call is TRBV12-5, the J call TRBJ2-3; no firm D call. Trimming took 9 bases from V and 2 from J, leaving 18 bases between them. This CDR3 region has 15 residues. Germline lookup yields CDR1 LGHNT and CDR2 FRNRAP. CDR3 coding DNA: TGTGCTAGCCGCCAGGATGTGTTTATCACAGATACGCAGTATTTT. Translated, it gives CASRQDVFITDTQYF.

The J gene is TRBJ2-7, the V gene TRBV5-1; D ambiguous. Germline CDR1 SGHRS, CDR2 YFSETQ. This CDR3 has 15 residues. The germline V and J ends were trimmed by 0 bases and 0 bases, with 10 bases remaining between them. The CDR3: CASSLGAVSSYEQYF. The DNA for the CDR3 is TGCGCCAGCAGCTTGGGTGCGGTAAGCTCCTACGAGCAGTACTTC.

The rearrangement links TRBV29-1 to TRBJ1-2; D is unresolved. This CDR3 comprises 11 residues. Trimming pared 7 bases from V and 3 bases from J, leaving 9 bases between. Germline V gene sequence: CDR1 SQVTM, CDR2 ANQGSEA. The CDR3 region is CSARVDYGYTF. DNA for the CDR3: TGCAGCGCCCGAGTCGACTATGGCTACACCTTC.

The J gene is TRBJ2-7, the V gene TRBV28; D perhaps matches TRBD1 (6 bases). Germline CDR1 reads MDHEN; CDR2 reads SYDVKM. The CDR3 contains 14 residues. V shed 8 bases and J shed 6 bases, with 20 bases lying between them. The CDR3 sequence: CASRKQGGRLEQYF. CDR3 bases: TGTGCCAGCCGAAAACAGGGCGGTAGGCTCGAGCAGTACTTC.

The chain employs TRBV7-9 and TRBJ2-2; 7 nucleotides match TRBD1. J was trimmed by 5 bases and V by 8 bases; bases with no gene match: 5. This CDR3 has 13 amino acids. Germline V gene lookup returns CDR1 SEHNR and CDR2 FQNEAQ (reference sequence). The CDR3 DNA is TGTGCCAGCGAGACAGGGCGTACCGGGGAGCTGTTTTTT. It encodes CASETGRTGELFF.

The chain is built from TRBV18 and TRBJ2-2; maybe TRBD2 (6 bases). Germline V gene lookup returns CDR1 KGHSH and CDR2 LQKENI. The CDR3 runs 11 residues. With 10 bases removed from V and 7 bases from J, the gap between germline ends came to 10 bases. CDR3 in amino acids: CATTGGGELFF. As DNA, the CDR3 is TGTGCCACCACCGGGGGCGGGGAGCTGTTTTTT.

This clone was found a few times. The sample contains more than one DNA sequence encoding this CDR3. The rearrangement links TRBV5-1 to TRBJ1-1; D may be TRBD1 (5 bases). This CDR3 is built from 13 residues. With 3 bases removed from V and 1 base from J, the gap between germline ends came to 7 bases. The germline gives CDR1 SGHRS, CDR2 YFSETQ. CDR3 coding DNA: TGCGCCAGCAGCTCCCAGGGGAACACTGAAGCTTTCTTT. Its translation is CASSSQGNTEAFF.

V is TRBV4-1 and J is TRBJ1-4; TRBD1 matches at 9 bases. Germline loops: CDR1 MGHRA, CDR2 YSYEKL. This CDR3 is built from 14 residues. V lost 6 bases to trimming and J lost 8 bases; unmatched junction nucleotides: 7. In DNA, the CDR3 is TGCGCCAGCAGACGGGACAGGGAAGGGGAAAAACTGTTTTTT. The encoded protein is CASRRDREGEKLFF.

The V and J genes are TRBV28 and TRBJ2-3, with 8 positions matching TRBD2. Trimming removed 0 bases from V and 13 bases from J; junction bases left unmatched: 15. CDR3 length: 16 residues. Germline-derived CDR1 and CDR2 are MDHEN and SYDVKM. DNA of the CDR3: TGTGCCAGCAGTTTATGGAGGGCTAGCGGGTCCAACAGGGAGTATTTT. Residues: CASSLWRASGSNREYF.

The rearrangement joins TRBV2 to TRBJ1-1, with D unresolved. Trimming removed 4 bases at V and 6 bases at J, with 18 bases between. Germline values: CDR1 SNHLY, CDR2 FYNNEI. This CDR3 spans 15 amino acids. The chain's CDR3 is CASSVLRGPKSEAFF. DNA of the CDR3: TGTGCCAGCAGTGTACTGAGAGGTCCTAAGTCTGAAGCTTTCTTT.

J is TRBJ2-7 and V is TRBV5-1; TRBD1 might be the D (5 bases). The V and J ends lost 5 bases and 4 bases respectively, with 10 bases between them. Germline values: CDR1 SGHRS, CDR2 YFSETQ. The CDR3 spans 12 residues. Here the CDR3 reads CASSIQGYEQYF. The CDR3 region has the DNA TGCGCCAGCAGTATCCAGGGATACGAGCAGTACTTC.

The chain has TRBV5-6 and TRBJ1-5; D uncertain. This CDR3 comprises 13 residues. V was clipped by 0 bases and J by 9 bases, with 10 bases between them. CDR1 and CDR2 from the germline V gene are SGHDT and YYEEEE. In DNA form, the CDR3 reads TGTGCCAGCAGCTTGGCGGTGGTTGGGCCCCAGCATTTT. Translated, it gives CASSLAVVGPQHF.

This clone was counted a few times. The gene calls are TRBV28 and TRBJ1-3; the D is unclear. Trimming removed 9 bases from V and 0 bases from J, with 15 bases in between. The CDR3 covers 15 residues. From germline, CDR1 is MDHEN and CDR2 SYDVKM. The chain's CDR3 is CASNPNGFSGNTIYF. For the CDR3, the DNA is TGTGCCAGTAATCCTAACGGGTTCTCTGGAAACACCATATATTTT.

This sequence joins TRBV12-3 or TRBV12-4 and TRBJ1-2, with a tentative D call TRBD1 (5 bases). The CDR3 contains 12 residues. V lost 8 bases and J lost 3, with 10 bases in between. Here the CDR3 DNA reads TGTGCCAGCTCACCAGGGTACTATGGCTACACCTTC. It translates to CASSPGYYGYTF.

The CDR3 loop reads CASSFGRNTEAFF. In nucleotides, the CDR3 is TGTGCCAGCAGTTTCGGTCGGAACACTGAAGCTTTCTTT. V is TRBV12-3 or TRBV12-4 and J is TRBJ1-1, with D uncertain. The CDR3 contains 13 residues. V lost 3 bases, J lost 1 base, and 6 bases lay in between.

The rearrangement uses TRBV6-5 and TRBJ2-2; D ambiguous. Germline V gene sequence: CDR1 MNHEY, CDR2 SVGAGI. V was trimmed by 5 bases and J by 9 bases, leaving 13 bases between them. This CDR3 contains 13 residues. This CDR3 reads CASSPKGDRELFF. The CDR3 bases are TGTGCCAGCAGTCCGAAAGGAGACCGGGAGCTGTTTTTT.

The chain uses TRBV19 and TRBJ1-5, with D maybe TRBD1 (5 bases). The germline gives CDR1 LNHDA, CDR2 SQIVND (reference sequence). Trimming took off 9 bases at V and 0 bases at J, with 21 bases between the two ends. The CDR3 sequence is 17 residues long. The CDR3 sequence is CASNFRVSKYSNQPQHF. DNA of the CDR3: TGTGCCAGCAACTTCAGGGTTTCTAAGTATAGCAATCAGCCCCAGCATTTT.

This clone was seen just once. V gene TRBV11-2 combines with J gene TRBJ2-7, with 8 bases matching TRBD2. Germline assignment: CDR1 SGHAT and CDR2 FQNNGV. The CDR3 is 15 amino acids. Germline trimming cut 5 bases from V and 3 bases from J; bases unmatched to any gene: 9. The CDR3: CASSPGRGGLYEQYF. The CDR3, as DNA: TGTGCCAGCAGCCCCGGGAGGGGGGGGCTCTACGAGCAGTACTTC.

Notes on this clone: Its ends do not fully match the called genes, so a read error is possible. V gene TRBV5-6 combines with J gene TRBJ2-1; D gene uncertain. CDR1 SGHDT and CDR2 YYEEEE come from the germline V gene. This CDR3 region has 13 residues. This CDR3 is CASSTGSSNEQFF. The CDR3 DNA reads as TGTGCCAGCAGTACCGGGTCCTCCAATGAGCAGTTCTTC.

This chain links TRBV30 with TRBJ2-6, with 7 bases matching TRBD1. CDR3 length: 15 residues. Germline assignment: CDR1 GTSNPN and CDR2 SVGIG (reference sequence). V trimming: 4 bases; J trimming: 0 bases; junction bases outside the gene matches: 3. In DNA, the CDR3 is TGTGCCTGGACTACAGGGGACTCTGGGGCCAACGTCCTGACTTTC. Amino acid sequence: CAWTTGDSGANVLTF. The variable domain in full, with the rest retrieved from reference TRBV30 and TRBJ2-6, is SQTIHQWPATLVQPVGSPLSLECTVEGTSNPNLYWYRQAAGRGLQLLFYSVGIGQISSEVPQNLSASRPQDRQFILSSKKLLLSDSGFYLCAWTTGDSGANVLTFGAGSRLTVL.

The J gene is TRBJ1-6, the V gene TRBV7-8, with 7 bases that match TRBD1. The V and J ends lost 1 base and 0 bases, in that order; junction bases with no gene match: 15. CDR1 is SGHVS and CDR2 is FQNEAQ in the germline V gene. The CDR3 is made up of 21 amino acids. This chain's CDR3 is CASSLGNSPGQLNSYNSPLHF. DNA for the CDR3: TGTGCCAGCAGCTTAGGTAATTCGCCGGGACAGCTAAACTCCTATAATTCACCCCTCCACTTT. The full variable domain, its missing parts supplied by reference TRBV7-8 and TRBJ1-6, is GAGVSQSPRYKVAKRGQDVALRCDPISGHVSLFWYQQALGQGPEFLTYFQNEAQLDKSGLPSDRFFAERPEGSVSTLKIQRTQQEDSAVYLCASSLGNSPGQLNSYNSPLHFGNGTRLTVT.

The chain recombines TRBV28 with TRBJ1-6; no clear D gene. Germline V gene lookup returns CDR1 MDHEN and CDR2 SYDVKM. The CDR3 loop spans 12 amino acids. Trimming shortened V by 6 bases and J by 3 bases, and 3 bases separated the two germline ends. CDR3 in amino acids: CASSYYNSPLHF. For the CDR3, the DNA is TGTGCCAGCAGCTACTATAATTCACCCCTCCACTTT.

This clone appeared a few times. The sample contains more than one DNA sequence encoding this CDR3. The chain is built from TRBV5-1 and TRBJ2-1, with D possibly TRBD1 on 7 matching bases. Trimming pared 1 base from V and 10 bases from J, leaving 15 bases between. The germline V gene has CDR1 SGHRS and CDR2 YFSETQ. This CDR3 is 14 amino acids long. CDR3 nucleotides: TGCGCCAGCAGCTTGTCAGGGGGGCTTGGGGAGCAGTTCTTC. Its protein is CASSLSGGLGEQFF.

The chain carries TRBV19 and TRBJ2-5; 8 bases are a match to TRBD2. This CDR3 contains 15 residues. Trimming took 3 bases from V and 3 from J; bases not matched to a gene: 6. The germline V gene encodes CDR1 LNHDA and CDR2 SQIVND (reference sequence). The CDR3 spells CASSIPGTSKETQYF. CDR3 coding DNA: TGTGCCAGTAGTATCCCCGGGACTAGTAAAGAGACCCAGTACTTC.